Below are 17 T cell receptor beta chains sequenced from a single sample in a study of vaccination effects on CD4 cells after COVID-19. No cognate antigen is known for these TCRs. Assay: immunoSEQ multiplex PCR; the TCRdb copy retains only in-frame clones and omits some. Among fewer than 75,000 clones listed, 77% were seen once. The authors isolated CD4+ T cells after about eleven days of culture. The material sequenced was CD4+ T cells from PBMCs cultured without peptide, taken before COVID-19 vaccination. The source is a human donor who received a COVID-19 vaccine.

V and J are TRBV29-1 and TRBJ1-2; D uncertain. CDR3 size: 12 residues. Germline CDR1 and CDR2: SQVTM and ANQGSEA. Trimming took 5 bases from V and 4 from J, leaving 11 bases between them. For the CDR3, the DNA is TGCAGCGTTCTTTCAAGCTTCTATGGCTACACCTTC. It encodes CSVLSSFYGYTF.

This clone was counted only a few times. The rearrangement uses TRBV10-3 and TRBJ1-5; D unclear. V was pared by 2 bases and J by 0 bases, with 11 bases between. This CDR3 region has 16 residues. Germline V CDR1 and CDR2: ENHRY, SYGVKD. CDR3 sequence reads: CAISERAVNSNQPQHF. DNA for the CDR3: TGTGCCATCAGTGAGCGGGCGGTCAATAGCAATCAGCCCCAGCATTTT.

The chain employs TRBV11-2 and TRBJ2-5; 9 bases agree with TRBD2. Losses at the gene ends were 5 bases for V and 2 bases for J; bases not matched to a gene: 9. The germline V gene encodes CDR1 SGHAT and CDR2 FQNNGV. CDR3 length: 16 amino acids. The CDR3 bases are TGTGCCAGCAGCCCATTAGCGGGAGCACATCAAGAGACCCAGTACTTC. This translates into CASSPLAGAHQETQYF.

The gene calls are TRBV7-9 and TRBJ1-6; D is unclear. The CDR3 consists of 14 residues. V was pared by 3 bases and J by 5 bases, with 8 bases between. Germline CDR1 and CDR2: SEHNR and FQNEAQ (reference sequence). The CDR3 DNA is TGTGCCAGCAGCTTGGCGCAGAATAATTCACCCCTCCACTTT. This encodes CASSLAQNNSPLHF.

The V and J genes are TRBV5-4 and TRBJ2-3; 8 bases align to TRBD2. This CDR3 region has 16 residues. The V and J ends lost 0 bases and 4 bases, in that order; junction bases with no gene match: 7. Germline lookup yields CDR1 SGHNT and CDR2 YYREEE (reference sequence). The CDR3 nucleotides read TGTGCCAGCAGCTTGGAGGGGACTAGAGCCGCAGATACGCAGTATTTT. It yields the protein CASSLEGTRAADTQYF.

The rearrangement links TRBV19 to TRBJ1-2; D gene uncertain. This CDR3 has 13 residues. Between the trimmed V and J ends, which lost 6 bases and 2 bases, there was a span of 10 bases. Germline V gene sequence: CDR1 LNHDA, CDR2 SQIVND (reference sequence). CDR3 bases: TGTGCCAGTAGGACCATCAGGAACTATGGCTACACCTTC. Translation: CASRTIRNYGYTF. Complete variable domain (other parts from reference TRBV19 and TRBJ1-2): DGGITQSPKYLFRKEGQNVTLSCEQNLNHDAMYWYRQDPGQGLRLIYYSQIVNDFQKGDIAEGYSVSREKKESFPLTVTSAQKNPTAFYLCASRTIRNYGYTFGSGTRLTVV.

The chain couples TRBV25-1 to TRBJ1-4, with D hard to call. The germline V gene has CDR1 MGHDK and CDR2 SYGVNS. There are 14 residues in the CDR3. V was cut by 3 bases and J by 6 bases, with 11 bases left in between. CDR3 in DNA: TGTGCCAGCAGTGAGACGGCGGATCATGAAAAACTGTTTTTT. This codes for CASSETADHEKLFF. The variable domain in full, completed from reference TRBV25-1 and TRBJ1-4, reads EADIYQTPRYLVIGTGKKITLECSQTMGHDKMYWYQQDPGMELHLIHYSYGVNSTEKGDLSSESTVSRIRTEHFPLTLESARPSHTSQYLCASSETADHEKLFFGSGTQLSVL.

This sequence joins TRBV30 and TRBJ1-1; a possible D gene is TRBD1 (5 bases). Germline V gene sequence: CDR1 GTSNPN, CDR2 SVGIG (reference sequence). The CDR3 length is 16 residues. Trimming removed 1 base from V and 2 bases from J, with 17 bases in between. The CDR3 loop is CAWSGVVVGANTEAFF. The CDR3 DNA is TGTGCCTGGAGTGGGGTTGTCGTAGGGGCTAACACTGAAGCTTTCTTT.

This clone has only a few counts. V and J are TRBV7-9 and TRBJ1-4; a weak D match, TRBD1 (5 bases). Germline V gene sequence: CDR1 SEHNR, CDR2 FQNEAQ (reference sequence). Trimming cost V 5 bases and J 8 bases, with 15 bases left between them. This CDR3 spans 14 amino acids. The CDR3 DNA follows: TGTGCCAGCAGCGTAAAAGGGACGAGGGAAAAACTGTTTTTT. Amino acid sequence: CASSVKGTREKLFF.

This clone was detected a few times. CDR3 loop: CASGREGLDTEAFF. The CDR3 coding sequence is TGTGCCAGCGGGAGGGAGGGGTTGGACACTGAAGCTTTCTTT. The chain employs TRBV25-1 and TRBJ1-1, with D possibly matching TRBD1 (5 bases). The ends were cut back, 8 bases at V and 3 bases at J, with 16 bases in the middle. CDR1 MGHDK and CDR2 SYGVNS come from the germline V gene. The CDR3 runs to 14 residues.

The CDR3 coding sequence is TGTGCCAGCGTCCTCGGACTCCAAGAGACCCAGTACTTC. The encoded protein is CASVLGLQETQYF. The J gene is TRBJ2-5, the V gene TRBV2; maybe TRBD2 (5 bases). Germline lookup yields CDR1 SNHLY and CDR2 FYNNEI. The CDR3 spans 13 residues. The V gene lost 8 bases and the J gene lost 1 base, with 11 bases spanning the gap.

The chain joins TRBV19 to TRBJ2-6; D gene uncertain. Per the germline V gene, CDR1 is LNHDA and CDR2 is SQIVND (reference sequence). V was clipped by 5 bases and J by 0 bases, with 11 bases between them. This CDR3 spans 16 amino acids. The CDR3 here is CASSVGRSSGANVLTF. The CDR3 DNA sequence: TGTGCCAGTAGTGTAGGACGGTCCTCTGGGGCCAACGTCCTGACTTTC.

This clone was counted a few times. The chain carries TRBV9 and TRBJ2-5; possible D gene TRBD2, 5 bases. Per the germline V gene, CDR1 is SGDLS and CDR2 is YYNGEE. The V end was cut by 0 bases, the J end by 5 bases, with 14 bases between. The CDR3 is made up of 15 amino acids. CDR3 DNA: TGTGCCAGCAGCGTAGATGAGGGCGTTTGGGAGACCCAGTACTTC. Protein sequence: CASSVDEGVWETQYF.

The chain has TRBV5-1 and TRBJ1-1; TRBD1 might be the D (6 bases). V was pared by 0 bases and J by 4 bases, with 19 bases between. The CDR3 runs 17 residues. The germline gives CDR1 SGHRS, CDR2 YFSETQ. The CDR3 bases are TGCGCCAGCAGCTTGGGGGGGCGGGAAGGCTACGGCACTGAAGCTTTCTTT. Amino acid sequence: CASSLGGREGYGTEAFF.

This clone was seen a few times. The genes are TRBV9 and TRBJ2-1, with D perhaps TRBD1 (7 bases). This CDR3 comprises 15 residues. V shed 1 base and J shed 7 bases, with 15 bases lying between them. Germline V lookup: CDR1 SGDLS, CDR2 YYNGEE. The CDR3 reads CASSVRTGGGNEQFF. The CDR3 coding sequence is TGTGCCAGCAGCGTAAGGACAGGTGGGGGGAATGAGCAGTTCTTC.

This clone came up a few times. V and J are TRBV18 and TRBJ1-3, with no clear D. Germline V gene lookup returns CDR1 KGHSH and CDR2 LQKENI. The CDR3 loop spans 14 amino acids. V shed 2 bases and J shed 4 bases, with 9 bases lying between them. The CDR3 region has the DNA TGTGCCAGCTCACCAGTCGCGGGAGGAAACACCATATATTTT. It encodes CASSPVAGGNTIYF.

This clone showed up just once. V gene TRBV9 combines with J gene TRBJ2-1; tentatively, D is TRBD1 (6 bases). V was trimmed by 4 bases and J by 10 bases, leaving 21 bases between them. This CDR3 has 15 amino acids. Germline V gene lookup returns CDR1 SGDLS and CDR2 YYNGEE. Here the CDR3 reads CASSNSGRGVGEQFF. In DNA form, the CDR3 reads TGTGCCAGCAGCAACTCGGGCAGGGGCGTAGGGGAGCAGTTCTTC.